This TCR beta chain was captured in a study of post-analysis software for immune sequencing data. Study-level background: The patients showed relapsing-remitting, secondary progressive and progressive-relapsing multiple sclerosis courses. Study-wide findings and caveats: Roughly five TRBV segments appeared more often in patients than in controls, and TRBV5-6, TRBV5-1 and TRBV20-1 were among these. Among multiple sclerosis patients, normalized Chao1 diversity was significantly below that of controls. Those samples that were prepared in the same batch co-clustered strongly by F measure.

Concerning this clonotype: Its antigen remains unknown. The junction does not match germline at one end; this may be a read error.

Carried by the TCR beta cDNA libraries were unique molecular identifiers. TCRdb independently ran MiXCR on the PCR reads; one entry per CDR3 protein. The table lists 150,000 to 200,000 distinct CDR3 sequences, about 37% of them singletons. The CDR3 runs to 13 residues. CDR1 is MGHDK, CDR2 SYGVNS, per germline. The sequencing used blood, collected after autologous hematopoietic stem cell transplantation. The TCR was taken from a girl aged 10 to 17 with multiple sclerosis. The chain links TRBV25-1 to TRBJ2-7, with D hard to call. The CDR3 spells CASRAPASNEQYF. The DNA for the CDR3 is TGTGCCAGCAGGGCCCCGGCCTCCAACGAGCAGTACTTC.